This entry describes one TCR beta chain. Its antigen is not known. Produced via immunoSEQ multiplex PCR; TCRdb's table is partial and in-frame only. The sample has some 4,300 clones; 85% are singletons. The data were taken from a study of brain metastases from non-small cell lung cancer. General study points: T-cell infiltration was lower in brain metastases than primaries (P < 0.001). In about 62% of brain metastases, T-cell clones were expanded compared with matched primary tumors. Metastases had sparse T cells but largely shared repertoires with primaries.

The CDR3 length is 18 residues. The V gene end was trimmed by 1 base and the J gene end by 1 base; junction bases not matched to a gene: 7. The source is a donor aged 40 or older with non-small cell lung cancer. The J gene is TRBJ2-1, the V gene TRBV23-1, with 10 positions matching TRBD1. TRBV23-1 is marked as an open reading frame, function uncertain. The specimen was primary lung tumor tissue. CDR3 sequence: CASSQYKTGGRSYNEQFF. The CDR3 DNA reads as TGCGCCAGCAGTCAATACAAGACAGGGGGCAGGTCCTACAATGAGCAGTTCTTC.